Detailed here is one T cell receptor (beta chain). This sample stems from a study of blood T cell repertoires in COVID-19. The table came from immunoSEQ multiplex PCR; TCRdb's copy has only in-frame clones and leaves some out. The data show some 45,000 clones, approximately 86% seen once. This CDR3 is built from 14 residues. Trimming took 3 bases from V and 6 from J, leaving 16 bases between them. Looked up from germline, CDR1 is SGHKS and CDR2 is YYEKEE (reference sequence). This TCR came from a man in his sixties with active COVID-19. The specimen sequenced was peripheral blood. The chain has TRBV5-5 and TRBJ2-7; D gene unclear. CDR3 sequence (DNA): TGTGCCAGCAGCTCTACTTCCGGATCGGGCGAGCAGTACTTC. Amino acid sequence: CASSSTSGSGEQYF.